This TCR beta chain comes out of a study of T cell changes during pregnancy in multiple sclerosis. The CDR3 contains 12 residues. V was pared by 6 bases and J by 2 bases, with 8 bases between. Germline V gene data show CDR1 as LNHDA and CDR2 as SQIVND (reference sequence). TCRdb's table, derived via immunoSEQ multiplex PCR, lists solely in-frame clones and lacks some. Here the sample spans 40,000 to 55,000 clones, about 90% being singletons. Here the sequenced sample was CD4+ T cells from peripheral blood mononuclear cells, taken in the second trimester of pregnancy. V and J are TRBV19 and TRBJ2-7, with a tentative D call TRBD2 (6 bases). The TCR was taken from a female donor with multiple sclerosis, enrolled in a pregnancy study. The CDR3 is CASSGSPYEQYF. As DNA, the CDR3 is TGTGCCAGTAGCGGGAGCCCCTACGAGCAGTACTTC.